The T cell receptor beta chain described here comes from a study of shared T cell receptors in the human thymus. The CDR3 spans 18 residues. V lost 2 bases to trimming and J lost 5 bases; unmatched junction nucleotides: 10. Germline V gene lookup returns CDR1 LGHNA and CDR2 YSLEER. Libraries were prepared by immunoSEQ multiplex PCR; TCRdb keeps only in-frame clonotypes and omits some of them. The sample carries some 720,000 clones, around nine tenths recorded once. A further study also used this sample, focusing on human thymus T cells. That investigation notes: Healthy Finnish infants undergoing corrective surgery for congenital heart defects were the donors. Resected material from corrective heart surgery provided the thymus tissue analysed. Thymic and blood repertoires showed apparently biased V and J gene usage. Highly overlapping thymic repertoires in unrelated individuals were reported by related research.

Sequenced: thymocytes. This TCR was sampled from a boy younger than two with a congenital heart defect. The chain joins TRBV4-3 to TRBJ2-1, with 12 bases fitting TRBD2. The CDR3 sequence: CASSQIRLTSGGNNEQFF. The CDR3 region has the DNA TGCGCCAGCAGCCAAATCCGCCTGACTAGCGGGGGAAACAATGAGCAGTTCTTC.